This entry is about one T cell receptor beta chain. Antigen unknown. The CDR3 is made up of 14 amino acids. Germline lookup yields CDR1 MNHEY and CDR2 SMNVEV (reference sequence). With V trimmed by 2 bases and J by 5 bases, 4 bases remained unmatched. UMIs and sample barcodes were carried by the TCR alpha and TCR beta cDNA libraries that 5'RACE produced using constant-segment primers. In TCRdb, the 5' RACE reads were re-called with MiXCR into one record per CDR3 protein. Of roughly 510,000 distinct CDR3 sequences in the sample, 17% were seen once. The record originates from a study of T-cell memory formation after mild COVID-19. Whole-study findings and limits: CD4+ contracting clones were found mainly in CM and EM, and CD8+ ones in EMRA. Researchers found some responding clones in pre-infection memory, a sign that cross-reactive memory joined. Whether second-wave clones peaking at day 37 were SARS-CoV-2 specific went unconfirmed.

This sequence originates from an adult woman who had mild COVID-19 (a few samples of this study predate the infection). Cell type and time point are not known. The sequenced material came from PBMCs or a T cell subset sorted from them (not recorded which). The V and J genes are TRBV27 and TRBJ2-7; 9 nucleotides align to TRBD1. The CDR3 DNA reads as TGTGCCAGCAGTTTACTGGGACAGGGCGACGAGCAGTACTTC. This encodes CASSLLGQGDEQYF.